This record looks at one T cell receptor beta chain sequence and its context. Its antigen is as yet unknown. Germline V gene data show CDR1 as MDHEN and CDR2 as SYDVKM. Trimming left V 2 bases short and J 0 bases short, with 11 bases between. The CDR3 consists of 17 residues. These data originate in a study of vaccination effects on CD4 cells after COVID-19. Regarding the study as a whole: Pronounced clonal contraction occurred in clones induced by infection and by vaccine late after vaccination.

ViraFEST used viral peptide pools to expand antigen-specific CD4+ T cells before sequencing. The culture ran for 10 days before CD4+ T cells were isolated. Participants completed two doses of the BNT162b2 or mRNA-1273 vaccine. Here immunoSEQ multiplex PCR was the method, and the copy in TCRdb shows in-frame clones only, minus some. The table includes 25,000 to 35,000 clones, about 74% detected once. The sequenced sample was CD4+ T cells from PBMCs cultured with HCoV-OC43 spike peptides, obtained after COVID-19 vaccination. As to subset: HCoV-OC43 spike overlapping peptide pool stimulation. This clonotype originated in a human donor who received a COVID-19 vaccine. The rearrangement joins TRBV28 to TRBJ2-6; D may be TRBD1 or TRBD2 (5 bases each). The CDR3 protein is CASSLGGPLSGANVLTF. CDR3 nucleotide sequence: TGTGCCAGCAGTTTAGGGGGTCCCCTCTCTGGGGCCAACGTCCTGACTTTC.